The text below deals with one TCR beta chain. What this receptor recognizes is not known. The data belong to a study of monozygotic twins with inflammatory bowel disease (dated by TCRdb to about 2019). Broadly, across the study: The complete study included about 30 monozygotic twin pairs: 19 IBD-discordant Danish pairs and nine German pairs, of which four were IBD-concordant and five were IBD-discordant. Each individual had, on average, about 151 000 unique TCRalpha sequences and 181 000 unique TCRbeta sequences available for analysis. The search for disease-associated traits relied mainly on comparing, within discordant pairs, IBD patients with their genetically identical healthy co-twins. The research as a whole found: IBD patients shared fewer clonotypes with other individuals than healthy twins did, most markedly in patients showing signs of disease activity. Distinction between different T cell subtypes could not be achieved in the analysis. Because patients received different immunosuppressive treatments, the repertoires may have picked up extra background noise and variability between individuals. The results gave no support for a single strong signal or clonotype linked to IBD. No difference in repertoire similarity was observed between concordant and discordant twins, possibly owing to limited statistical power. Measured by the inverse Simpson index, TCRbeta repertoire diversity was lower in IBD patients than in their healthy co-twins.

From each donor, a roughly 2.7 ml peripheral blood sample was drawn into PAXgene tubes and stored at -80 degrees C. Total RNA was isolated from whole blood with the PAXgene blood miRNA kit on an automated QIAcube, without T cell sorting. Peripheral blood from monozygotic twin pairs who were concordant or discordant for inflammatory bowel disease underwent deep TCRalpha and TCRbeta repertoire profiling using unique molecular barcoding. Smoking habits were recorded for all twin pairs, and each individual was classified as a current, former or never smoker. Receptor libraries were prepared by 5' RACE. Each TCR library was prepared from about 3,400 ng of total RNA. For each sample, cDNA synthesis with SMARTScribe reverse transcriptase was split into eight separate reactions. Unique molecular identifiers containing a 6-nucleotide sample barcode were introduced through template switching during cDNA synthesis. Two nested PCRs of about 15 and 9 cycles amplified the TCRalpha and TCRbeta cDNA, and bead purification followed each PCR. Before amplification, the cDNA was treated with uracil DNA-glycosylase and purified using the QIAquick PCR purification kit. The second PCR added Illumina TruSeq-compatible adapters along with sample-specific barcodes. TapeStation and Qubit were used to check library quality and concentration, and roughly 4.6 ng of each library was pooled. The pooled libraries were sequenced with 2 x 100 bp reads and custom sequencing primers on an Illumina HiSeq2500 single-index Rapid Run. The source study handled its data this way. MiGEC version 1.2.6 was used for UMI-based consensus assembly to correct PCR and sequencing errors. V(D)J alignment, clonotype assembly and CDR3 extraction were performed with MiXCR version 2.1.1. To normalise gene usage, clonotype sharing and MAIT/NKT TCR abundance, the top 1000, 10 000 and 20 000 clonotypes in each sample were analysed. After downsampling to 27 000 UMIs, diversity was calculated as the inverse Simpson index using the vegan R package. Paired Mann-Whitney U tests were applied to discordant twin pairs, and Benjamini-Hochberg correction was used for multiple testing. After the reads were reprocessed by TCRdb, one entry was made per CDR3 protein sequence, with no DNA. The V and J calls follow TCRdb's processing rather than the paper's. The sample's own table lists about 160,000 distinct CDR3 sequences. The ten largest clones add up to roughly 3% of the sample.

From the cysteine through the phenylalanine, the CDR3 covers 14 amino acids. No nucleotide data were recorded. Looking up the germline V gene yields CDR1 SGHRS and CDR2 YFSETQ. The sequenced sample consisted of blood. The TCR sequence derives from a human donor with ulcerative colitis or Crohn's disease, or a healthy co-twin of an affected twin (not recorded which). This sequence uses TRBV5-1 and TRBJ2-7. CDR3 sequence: CASSLSRNRDEQYF.